The source of this TCR beta chain is a study of CD8 T cells in Susac syndrome. Whole-study results and caveats: TCR sequencing and HLA analysis covered a relatively small number of individuals.

Reverse transcription of 0.5 to 1 ug RNA used random hexamers. Using its own MiXCR run on the immunoSEQ multiplex PCR reads, TCRdb lists one record per CDR3 protein. The sample includes 150,000 to 200,000 distinct CDR3 sequences, around 93% of them seen just once. Trimming removed 4 bases at V and 8 bases at J, with 9 bases between. From germline, CDR1 is LGHNA and CDR2 YNFKEQ. CDR3 size: 12 residues. CD8+ and CD4+ T cells from blood underwent TCR beta sequencing, which was carried out in a high-throughput format. TEMRA cells were FACS-enriched, while CD8+ and CD4+ T cells were negatively isolated. Note on this clonotype: Its specificity is unknown.

Sequences were obtained from CD4+ T cells from PBMCs. The rearrangement joins TRBV4-2 to TRBJ2-1; D not resolved. This receptor was identified in a human donor in good health. CDR3 sequence (DNA): TGTGCCAGCAGCCGAGAAGGAGATGAGCAGTTCTTC. Amino acids: CASSREGDEQFF.